A single sample gave rise to the 5 T cell receptor beta chains below, sequenced in a study of T cell repertoires in cytomegalovirus infection. TCRdb reprocessed the reads via MiXCR and lists one record per CDR3 protein. This table has a few hundred thousand distinct CDR3 sequences, around 40% appearing once. Their antigens are not known. The input for sequencing was cultured PBMCs, taken from culture after CMV antigen stimulation. The source of these receptors is a human donor in good health (CMV status not recorded). Some clones in this sample may be carry-over from other donors' samples.

The chain employs TRBV19 and TRBJ2-2; 8 nucleotides line up with TRBD2. The CDR3 runs to 19 residues. The germline V gene encodes CDR1 LNHDA and CDR2 SQIVND (reference sequence). Germline trimming cut 5 bases from V and 1 base from J; bases unmatched to any gene: 15. The CDR3 nucleotides read TGTGCCAGTAGTTCCCCGGTGGGTAGAGCGGGGGAGAACACCGGGGAGCTGTTTTTT. Encoded protein: CASSSPVGRAGENTGELFF.

This clonotype came up many times. The chain carries TRBV7-2 and TRBJ2-2; D is undetermined. V lost 5 bases to trimming and J lost 0 bases, with 4 bases between them. CDR1 is SGHTA and CDR2 is FQGNSA in the germline V gene. The CDR3 is made up of 13 amino acids. CDR3 region: CASSLPNTGELFF. CDR3 sequence (DNA): TGTGCCAGCAGCCTCCCGAACACCGGGGAGCTGTTTTTT. The entire variable domain, with the rest obtained from reference TRBV7-2 and TRBJ2-2, is as follows: GAGVSQSPSNKVTEKGKDVELRCDPISGHTALYWYRQSLGQGLEFLIYFQGNSAPDKSGLPSDRFSAERTGGSVSTLTIQRTQQEDSAVYLCASSLPNTGELFFGEGSRLTVL.

CDR3 DNA sequence: TGTGCCAGCAAAAGGGCGGCAACTTCCAACTATGGCTACACCTTC. Translating it yields CASKRAATSNYGYTF. The rearrangement uses TRBV6-6 and TRBJ1-2; D not resolved. Deletions cut 7 bases from V and 2 bases from J, with 17 bases between. The CDR3 runs 15 residues. Germline CDR1 reads MNHNY; CDR2 reads SVGAGI (reference sequence).

This sequence joins TRBV12-3 or TRBV12-4 and TRBJ2-7; tentative D call: TRBD2 (5 bases). Trimming pared 0 bases from V and 2 bases from J, leaving 11 bases between. This CDR3 comprises 15 residues. The chain's CDR3 is CASSLAHSVTYEQYF. The CDR3 DNA follows: TGTGCCAGCAGTTTAGCCCATAGCGTCACCTACGAGCAGTACTTC.

The CDR3 sequence: CASSQDRVADTQYF. CDR3 nucleotides: TGTGCCAGCAGCCAAGATCGAGTGGCAGATACGCAGTATTTT. The J gene is TRBJ2-3, the V gene TRBV4-2, with D unclear. In germline, CDR1 is LGHNA, CDR2 YNFKEQ. This CDR3 is built from 14 residues. The V end lost 0 bases, the J end lost 4 bases, and 8 bases lay between the germline ends.